The following is a TCR beta chain sequence with its context. Its antigen is not identified. Germline V lookup: CDR1 LNHNV, CDR2 YYDKDF (reference sequence). The CDR3 runs 17 residues. The data were taken from a study of T cells expressing NK-cell markers. Study overall: HCMV serostatus: seven of eight sequenced donors positive, one negative.

TCRdb reprocessed the 5' RACE reads and stores each CDR3 protein as one record, lacking DNA. The sample totals 250,000 to 300,000 distinct CDR3 sequences; its top ten clones hold 4% to 5%. Study observations and caveats: Dominant NKG2C+ clonotype frequencies of 1.0-7.0% of CD8+ T cells were measured in 5 or 6 donors. In a few donors, dominant clonotypes made up about 25-60.1% of CD3+CD56-NKG2C+ cells.

The chain links TRBV15 to TRBJ1-1; TCRdb's D call of TRBD1 is untestable without DNA. Sequencing was done on a sample of blood T cells: a sorted CD56 or NKG2C T cell subset, CD4+ or CD8+ T cells, or bulk PBMC T cells (not recorded which). The origin of this receptor is a woman aged 18 to 75 in good health. This chain's CDR3 is CATSRDRKGGRVTEAFF. Looking up the rest from reference TRBV15 and TRBJ1-1 gives the full variable domain: DAMVIQNPRYQVTQFGKPVTLSCSQTLNHNVMYWYQQKSSQAPKLLFHYYDKDFNNEADTPDNFQSRRPNTSFCFLDIRSPGLGDTAMYLCATSRDRKGGRVTEAFFGQGTRLTVV.